The 6 T cell receptor beta chains listed next were all sequenced from one sample in a study of spatial heterogeneity in lung cancer. No cognate antigen is known for these TCRs. TCRdb ran MiXCR on the 5' RACE reads and lists one entry per CDR3 protein. The sample contains about 12,000 distinct CDR3 sequences, approximately 7% of which appear only once. Findings and limits, study-wide: The number of expanded tumor alpha and beta chains correlated with mutation number.

The time point here: sample taken at primary tumor resection. Sequenced here: lung tumor tissue, sampled at surgery. The receptors stem from a female donor with early-stage non-small cell lung cancer.

In its sample, this clonotype ranks as medium-sized. The V gene is TRBV28, the J gene TRBJ1-2; D possibly corresponds to TRBD1 (5 bases). Germline V gene data show CDR1 as MDHEN and CDR2 as SYDVKM. This CDR3 is built from 15 residues. Trimming took off 5 bases at V and 2 bases at J, with 15 bases between the two ends. CDR3 loop: CASSLLTRVNYGYTF. The DNA of the CDR3 is TGTGCCAGCAGTCTCCTAACCAGGGTCAACTATGGCTACACCTTC.

The table lists this clonotype with many counts. V usage is TRBV5-6 and J usage is TRBJ1-2; 8 nucleotides match TRBD1. Per germline, CDR1 SGHDT and CDR2 YYEEEE. V lost 4 bases, J lost 1 base, and 15 bases stayed unmatched. The length of the CDR3 is 18 residues. CDR3 nucleotide sequence: TGTGCCAGCAGCCGCGACAGGACAGGGCTATTATATAACTATGGCTACACCTTC. Translated: CASSRDRTGLLYNYGYTF.

The table lists this clonotype with many counts. V usage is TRBV9 and J usage is TRBJ2-3; no reliable D call. The CDR3 runs 13 residues. V was pared by 3 bases and J by 5 bases, with 10 bases between. Germline V lookup: CDR1 SGDLS, CDR2 YYNGEE. Here the CDR3 reads CASSEGNGDTQYF. The CDR3, as DNA: TGTGCCAGCAGCGAGGGAAACGGAGATACGCAGTATTTT.

Sample share makes this clonotype medium-sized. The chain has TRBV28 and TRBJ2-5, with 12 nucleotides matching TRBD1. The germline CDR1 and CDR2 sequences are MDHEN and SYDVKM. The CDR3 is made up of 16 amino acids. V was pared by 5 bases and J by 3 bases, with 7 bases of the junction left unmatched. The CDR3 here is CASSTSGTGGEETQYF. Written as DNA, the CDR3 is TGTGCCAGCAGTACCTCCGGGACAGGGGGCGAAGAGACCCAGTACTTC. The full variable domain, completed using reference TRBV28 and TRBJ2-5, is DVKVTQSSRYLVKRTGEKVFLECVQDMDHENMFWYRQDPGLGLRLIYFSYDVKMKEKGDIPEGYSVSREKKERFSLILESASTNQTSMYLCASSTSGTGGEETQYFGPGTRLLVL.

This clonotype was seen repeatedly, ten times or more. This rearrangement joins TRBV19 to TRBJ2-6; no definite D call. Trimming took off 3 bases at V and 0 bases at J, with 9 bases between the two ends. Germline CDR1 reads LNHDA; CDR2 reads SQIVND (reference sequence). The CDR3 runs to 16 residues. CDR3 in amino acids: CASSMSSPSGANVLTF. The DNA of the CDR3 is TGTGCCAGTAGTATGAGCAGCCCCTCTGGGGCCAACGTCCTGACTTTC. The whole variable domain, remainder taken from reference TRBV19 and TRBJ2-6, is DGGITQSPKYLFRKEGQNVTLSCEQNLNHDAMYWYRQDPGQGLRLIYYSQIVNDFQKGDIAEGYSVSREKKESFPLTVTSAQKNPTAFYLCASSMSSPSGANVLTFGAGSRLTVL.

This clonotype is categorized as medium-sized (0.01 to 0.1%). The chain links TRBV4-2 to TRBJ2-1; 7 bases fit TRBD2. This CDR3 spans 15 amino acids. In germline, CDR1 is LGHNA, CDR2 YNFKEQ. V lost 3 bases and J lost 0; bases outside the gene matches: 2. Written as DNA, the CDR3 is TGTGCCAGCAGCCAGGGAGGGGACTCCTACAATGAGCAGTTCTTC. Translated, it gives CASSQGGDSYNEQFF.